A selection of T cell receptor beta chains follows, all from one sample in a study of T-cell reconstitution after alpha-beta-depleted transplantation in children. TCRdb passed the PCR reads through MiXCR, listing each CDR3 protein once. The sample records hundreds of thousands of distinct CDR3 sequences, 15% to 20% being singletons. Sequenced material: PBMCs, mostly from graft donor cells, taken 360 days after TCRalphabeta/CD19-depleted stem cell transplant. The receptor set was obtained from a boy younger than two who had a stem cell transplant for Wiskott-Aldrich syndrome, so the T cells may come from the graft donor. CDR3s include the opening cysteine and the closing phenylalanine or tryptophan. The order of the fields is V gene, J gene, clone size, D gene, CDR3 protein, CDR3 DNA. D genes are given only for firm matches. A row's size may be missing; if present it is once, few, many or a size class.

TRBV4-2,TRBJ1-1,few,TRBD1,CASSVGTGDTEAFF,TGTGCCAGCAGCGTCGGGACAGGGGACACTGAAGCTTTCTTT
TRBV12-3/TRBV12-4,TRBJ2-1,few,-,CASSWDRVYYNEQFF,TGTGCCAGCAGCTGGGACCGAGTCTATTACAATGAGCAGTTCTTC
TRBV5-1,TRBJ2-7,-,-,CASSRSESYEQYF,TGCGCCAGCAGCCGGTCAGAGTCTTACGAGCAGTACTTC
TRBV29-1,TRBJ2-7,many,-,CSALRGYEQYF,TGCAGCGCTCTACGGGGATACGAGCAGTACTTC
TRBV29-1,TRBJ1-1,-,-,CSVDDHRDGNTEAFF,TGCAGCGTTGACGACCACAGGGATGGGAACACTGAAGCTTTCTTT
TRBV7-2,TRBJ2-3,-,-,CASSLDSVTDTQYF,TGTGCCAGCAGCTTAGACTCCGTCACAGATACGCAGTATTTT
TRBV5-1,TRBJ2-2,few,-,CASSSVGGTGELFF,TGCGCCAGCAGCTCCGTAGGGGGGACCGGGGAGCTGTTTTTT
TRBV20-1,TRBJ1-4,-,-,CSARIVEKLFF,TGCAGTGCTAGAATAGTTGAAAAACTGTTTTTT
TRBV6-2/TRBV6-3,TRBJ2-1,few,TRBD2,CASSYSRLAGERTYNEQFF,TGTGCCAGCAGTTATTCCCGACTAGCGGGAGAAAGAACCTACAATGAGCAGTTCTTC
TRBV11-2,TRBJ2-1,many,TRBD2,CASSLPSRGGGSSYNEQFF,TGTGCCAGCAGCCTCCCTTCTCGGGGGGGCGGGAGCTCCTACAATGAGCAGTTCTTC
TRBV20-1,TRBJ2-1,many,-,CSAFPRGWDPYNEQFF,TGCAGTGCTTTCCCCCGGGGCTGGGACCCGTACAATGAGCAGTTCTTC
TRBV10-3,TRBJ1-3,few,-,CAISESRAEEGNTIYF,TGTGCCATCAGTGAATCGAGGGCAGAAGAGGGAAACACCATATATTTT
TRBV5-1,TRBJ1-2,many,-,CASSLGGNYGYTF,TGCGCCAGCAGCTTGGGAGGTAACTATGGCTACACCTTC
TRBV15,TRBJ2-2,few,TRBD1,CATSRGDRGLTGELFF,TGTGCCACCAGCAGAGGCGACAGGGGGTTAACCGGGGAGCTGTTTTTT
TRBV7-8,TRBJ2-7,once,-,CASSLETGPTYEQYF,TGTGCCAGCAGCTTAGAAACAGGGCCCACATACGAGCAGTACTTC
TRBV5-5,TRBJ2-7,-,-,CASSFRGMAYEQYF,TGTGCCAGCAGCTTCAGGGGAATGGCCTACGAGCAGTACTTC
TRBV7-9,TRBJ2-7,-,-,CASSSLNPYEQYF,TGTGCCAGCAGCTCACTCAACCCCTACGAGCAGTACTTC
TRBV20-1,TRBJ2-7,-,TRBD2,CSALSGRAYSYEQYF,TGCAGTGCTCTAAGCGGGAGGGCCTATTCCTACGAGCAGTACTTC
TRBV12-3/TRBV12-4,TRBJ2-5,-,-,CASSVGVRNQETQYF,TGTGCCAGCAGCGTGGGGGTCAGGAACCAAGAGACCCAGTACTTC
TRBV7-9,TRBJ1-2,few,TRBD1,CASSLDPRQGEGYGYTF,TGTGCCAGCAGCTTAGACCCTCGACAGGGTGAGGGGTATGGCTACACCTTC
TRBV7-7,TRBJ2-5,-,-,CASSPRGTGVRIGETQYF,TGTGCCAGCAGCCCGAGAGGAACAGGCGTAAGGATAGGGGAGACCCAGTACTTC